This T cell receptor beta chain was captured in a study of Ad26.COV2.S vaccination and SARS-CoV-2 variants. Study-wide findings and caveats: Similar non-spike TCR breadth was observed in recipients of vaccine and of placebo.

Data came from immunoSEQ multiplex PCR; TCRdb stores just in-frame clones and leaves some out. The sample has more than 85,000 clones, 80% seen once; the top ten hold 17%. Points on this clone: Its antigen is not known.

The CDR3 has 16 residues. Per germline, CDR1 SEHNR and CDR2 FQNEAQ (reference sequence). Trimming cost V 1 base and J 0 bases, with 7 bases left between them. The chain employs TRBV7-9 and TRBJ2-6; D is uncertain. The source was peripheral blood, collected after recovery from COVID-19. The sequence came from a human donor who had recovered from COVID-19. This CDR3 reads CASSLGVASGANVLTF. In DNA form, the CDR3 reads TGTGCCAGCAGCTTAGGGGTTGCCTCTGGGGCCAACGTCCTGACTTTC.